The 30 T cell receptor beta chains below were found in one sample sequenced in a study of blood T cell repertoires in COVID-19 (dated by TCRdb to about 2020). The method was the immunoSEQ multiplex PCR assay. TCRdb took over this immuneACCESS table, retaining in-frame rearrangements with V and J assigned. Such tables are incomplete; in checked studies, under half of the missing clones stem from an unresolved V gene, and the remainder is unexplained. The sample yields hundreds of thousands of clones; 87% were counted once. Of the sample, approximately 5.7% is held by the ten largest clones. Sequenced sample: PBMCs or T cells enriched from blood (not recorded which). The receptors come from a woman in her 40s who had recovered from COVID-19.

The chain combines TRBV6-5 with TRBJ1-5, with D unresolved. This CDR3 comprises 13 residues. Trimming removed 2 bases from V and 7 bases from J, with 9 bases in between. Germline V gene sequence: CDR1 MNHEY, CDR2 SVGAGI. CDR3 protein: CASSYGREQPQHF. CDR3 DNA sequence: TGTGCCAGCAGTTACGGGAGGGAACAGCCCCAGCATTTT.

The chain links TRBV7-9 to TRBJ1-5; no clear D. Trimming removed 4 bases from V and 5 bases from J, with 6 bases in between. Germline V gene data show CDR1 as SEHNR and CDR2 as FQNEAQ (reference sequence). The CDR3 loop spans 12 amino acids. CDR3 region: CASSYNDQPQHF. The CDR3 DNA follows: TGTGCCAGCAGCTACAACGATCAGCCCCAGCATTTT.

The V and J genes are TRBV5-1 and TRBJ2-1; 8 bases align to TRBD2. Germline CDR1 reads SGHRS; CDR2 reads YFSETQ. The CDR3 runs to 14 residues. The V segment lost 0 bases and the J segment 9 bases; nucleotides outside the gene matches: 5. The CDR3 nucleotides are TGCGCCAGCAGCTTGGATACTAGCGGACTTGAGCAGTTCTTC. Its protein product is CASSLDTSGLEQFF.

This clone was counted a few times. The CDR3 sequence is CASIGPADEQFF. The CDR3 nucleotides read TGTGCCAGCATCGGTCCCGCGGATGAGCAGTTCTTC. The chain is built from TRBV3-1 (or the pseudogene TRBV3-2) and TRBJ2-1; no firm D call. Between the trimmed V and J ends, which lost 7 bases and 8 bases, there was a span of 12 bases. Germline values: CDR1 LGHDT, CDR2 YNNKEL (reference sequence). The length of the CDR3 is 12 residues.

The chain is built from TRBV3-1 (or the pseudogene TRBV3-2) and TRBJ2-7, with TRBD1 as a possible D gene (6 bases). V was shortened by 6 bases and J by 8 bases, with 17 bases between the two germline ends. The germline V gene encodes CDR1 LGHDT and CDR2 YNNKEL (reference sequence). The CDR3 has 13 residues. CDR3 sequence (DNA): TGTGCCAGCAGTTCCATGGGGGCCGACAAGCAGTACTTC. Its protein is CASSSMGADKQYF.

The rearrangement joins TRBV10-2 to TRBJ2-7; D possibly corresponds to TRBD1 (7 bases). The V gene's germline CDR1 is WSHSY and CDR2 SAAADI. The CDR3 sequence is 15 residues long. Trimming took 4 bases from V and 7 from J, leaving 20 bases between them. CDR3 residues: CASSVAGQKNREQYF. CDR3 nucleotide sequence: TGCGCCAGCAGTGTTGCGGGACAGAAAAACCGGGAGCAGTACTTC.

The chain is built from TRBV10-3 and TRBJ2-2, with D unresolved. V lost 4 bases to trimming and J lost 0 bases, with 9 bases between them. From germline, CDR1 is ENHRY and CDR2 SYGVKD. The CDR3 loop spans 15 amino acids. For the CDR3, the DNA is TGTGCCATCAGTGTCTCGCAGACGAACACCGGGGAGCTGTTTTTT. It specifies CAISVSQTNTGELFF.

The chain is built from TRBV18 and TRBJ2-1; maybe TRBD2 (5 bases). V dropped 6 bases and J dropped 0 bases, with 15 bases sitting between them. The CDR3 loop spans 16 amino acids. Germline-derived CDR1 and CDR2 are KGHSH and LQKENI. The CDR3 DNA is TGTGCCAGCTCCCGAGGGCCCTCTAGCTCCTACAATGAGCAGTTCTTC. The encoded protein is CASSRGPSSSYNEQFF.

The gene calls are TRBV27 and TRBJ1-6; TRBD1 matches at 8 bases. The ends lost 5 bases at V and 9 bases at J; junction bases unmatched: 6. The germline V gene has CDR1 MNHEY and CDR2 SMNVEV (reference sequence). The CDR3 runs 14 residues. The CDR3 loop is CASSRDRGGSPLHF. CDR3 in DNA: TGTGCCAGCAGTAGAGACAGGGGAGGTTCACCCCTCCACTTT.

This clone was counted a single time. Additional DNA sequences in this sample encode the identical CDR3. V and J are TRBV29-1 and TRBJ2-7, with a weak D call TRBD1 (5 bases). The length of the CDR3 is 13 residues. Germline V gene sequence: CDR1 SQVTM, CDR2 ANQGSEA. V lost 4 bases and J 3 bases, leaving 13 bases between the germline ends. CDR3 DNA sequence: TGCAGCGTTGTCGGGCAGGGCTTCTACGAGCAGTACTTC. It translates to CSVVGQGFYEQYF.

This chain links TRBV7-9 with TRBJ1-2; TRBD1 agrees at 7 bases. CDR1 and CDR2 (germline): SEHNR, FQNEAQ (reference sequence). Trimming cost V 8 bases and J 5 bases; bases outside gene matches: 8. This CDR3 contains 13 residues. The CDR3, as DNA: TGTGCCAGCGGCAAACAGGGGATGTATGGCTACACCTTC. This gives the protein CASGKQGMYGYTF.

The V call is TRBV2, the J call TRBJ2-3; 7 bases align to TRBD2. Germline V gene lookup returns CDR1 SNHLY and CDR2 FYNNEI. J was trimmed by 0 bases and V by 4 bases; bases with no gene match: 4. CDR3 size: 15 residues. The CDR3 DNA reads TGTGCCAGCAGTGCTCAGGGACTAAGCACAGATACGCAGTATTTT. Translation: CASSAQGLSTDTQYF.

CDR3 sequence: CAWSVRLANYNEQFF. CDR3 nucleotide sequence: TGTGCCTGGAGTGTACGACTAGCCAACTACAATGAGCAGTTCTTC. This chain links TRBV30 with TRBJ2-1; 7 positions match TRBD2. V shed 0 bases and J 3 bases; nucleotides not matched to a gene: 5. Germline V gives CDR1 GTSNPN, CDR2 SVGIG (reference sequence). The CDR3 is made up of 15 amino acids.

The rearrangement uses TRBV7-2 and TRBJ2-3; 10 nucleotides agree with TRBD2. The CDR3 contains 19 residues. The V gene end was trimmed by 0 bases and the J gene end by 0 bases; junction bases not matched to a gene: 9. CDR1 SGHTA and CDR2 FQGNSA come from the germline V gene. CDR3 loop: CASSLAPSGRPSSTDTQYF. DNA for the CDR3: TGTGCCAGCAGCTTAGCTCCTAGCGGGAGACCGTCTAGCACAGATACGCAGTATTTT. Complete variable domain (other parts from reference TRBV7-2 and TRBJ2-3): GAGVSQSPSNKVTEKGKDVELRCDPISGHTALYWYRQSLGQGLEFLIYFQGNSAPDKSGLPSDRFSAERTGGSVSTLTIQRTQQEDSAVYLCASSLAPSGRPSSTDTQYFGPGTRLTVL.

The CDR3 is CATTLAGRRNEQFF. CDR3 nucleotide sequence: TGTGCCACGACCTTAGCAGGGCGAAGAAATGAGCAGTTCTTC. The chain uses TRBV19 and TRBJ2-1; weak D call: TRBD1 (5 bases). V was pared by 10 bases and J by 7 bases, with 20 bases between. This CDR3 contains 14 residues. The V gene's germline CDR1 is LNHDA and CDR2 SQIVND (reference sequence). The whole variable domain, remainder taken from reference TRBV19 and TRBJ2-1, is DGGITQSPKYLFRKEGQNVTLSCEQNLNHDAMYWYRQDPGQGLRLIYYSQIVNDFQKGDIAEGYSVSREKKESFPLTVTSAQKNPTAFYLCATTLAGRRNEQFFGPGTRLTVL.

The chain is built from TRBV6-2 or TRBV6-3 and TRBJ1-2; D is unresolved. V lost 6 bases and J lost 5, with 13 bases in between. This CDR3 spans 13 amino acids. Germline loops: CDR1 MNHEY, CDR2 SVGEGT. CDR3: CASSQERKYGYTF. In DNA, the CDR3 is TGTGCCAGCAGCCAGGAGCGGAAGTATGGCTACACCTTC.

The rearrangement joins TRBV19 to TRBJ1-2; 8 positions match TRBD1. J lost 5 bases, V lost 5 bases, and 10 bases had no gene match. The CDR3 contains 15 residues. Germline CDR1 reads LNHDA; CDR2 reads SQIVND (reference sequence). In DNA, the CDR3 is TGTGCCAGTAGTCCTAGGACAGGGACTCGTTATGGCTACACCTTC. Residues: CASSPRTGTRYGYTF.

V and J are TRBV11-2 and TRBJ2-7, with a tentative D call TRBD2 (5 bases). Germline V gene sequence: CDR1 SGHAT, CDR2 FQNNGV. Trimming removed 5 bases at V and 0 bases at J, with 11 bases between. CDR3 length: 14 residues. The CDR3 nucleotides read TGTGCCAGCAGCCCTGTGGGGAGCTCCTACGAGCAGTACTTC. Translation gives CASSPVGSSYEQYF.

V and J are TRBV7-9 and TRBJ2-3; the D is unclear. This CDR3 region has 12 residues. Trimming took 2 bases from V and 3 from J, leaving 3 bases between them. Germline V gene sequence: CDR1 SEHNR, CDR2 FQNEAQ (reference sequence). The CDR3 region has the DNA TGTGCCAGCAGCTTACTTACAGATACGCAGTATTTT. Protein product: CASSLLTDTQYF.

This clone turned up a few times. This sequence joins TRBV30 and TRBJ1-1; 9 nucleotides match TRBD1. In germline, CDR1 is GTSNPN, CDR2 SVGIG (reference sequence). This CDR3 has 15 residues. V dropped 4 bases and J dropped 4; count of bases not matched to a gene: 10. The CDR3 spells CAWKRDRARSTEAFF. The DNA of the CDR3 is TGTGCCTGGAAAAGGGACAGGGCGAGAAGCACTGAAGCTTTCTTT.

J is TRBJ1-2 and V is TRBV21-1. TRBV21-1 has pseudogene status. This CDR3 spans 15 amino acids. CDR3 DNA: TGTGCCAGCAGCAAATTCGCACCCCGAGGCAATGGCTACACCTTC. Protein product: CASSKFAPRGNGYTF.

This chain links TRBV10-3 with TRBJ2-7, with 8 nucleotides matching TRBD1. V dropped 6 bases and J dropped 2; count of bases not matched to a gene: 3. This CDR3 has 13 amino acids. The germline V gene has CDR1 ENHRY and CDR2 SYGVKD. The CDR3, as DNA: TGTGCCATCAGGCAGGGGGCTGCCTACGAGCAGTACTTC. It codes for CAIRQGAAYEQYF.

The chain couples TRBV7-3 to TRBJ2-7; TRBD1 aligns across 10 bases. CDR1 is SGHTA, CDR2 FQGTGA, per germline. Trimming removed 3 bases from V and 3 bases from J; junction bases left unmatched: 2. The CDR3 runs to 14 residues. The CDR3 reads CASSLGTGVYEQYF. The CDR3 DNA reads as TGTGCCAGCAGCTTGGGGACAGGGGTCTACGAGCAGTACTTC.

The chain carries TRBV28 and TRBJ1-5; D unclear. Trimming removed 3 bases at V and 0 bases at J, with 6 bases between. CDR1 is MDHEN, CDR2 SYDVKM, per germline. This CDR3 spans 14 amino acids. In DNA form, the CDR3 reads TGTGCCAGCAGTTTGAGAAGTAGCAATCAGCCCCAGCATTTT. Its translation: CASSLRSSNQPQHF. The whole variable domain, remainder taken from reference TRBV28 and TRBJ1-5, is DVKVTQSSRYLVKRTGEKVFLECVQDMDHENMFWYRQDPGLGLRLIYFSYDVKMKEKGDIPEGYSVSREKKERFSLILESASTNQTSMYLCASSLRSSNQPQHFGDGTRLSIL.

This chain uses TRBV19 with TRBJ2-6; 12 positions agree with TRBD2. The V gene's germline CDR1 is LNHDA and CDR2 SQIVND (reference sequence). There are 22 residues in the CDR3. J gave up 1 base and V 4 bases, and 17 bases lay outside the gene matches. The CDR3 loop reads CASSRWTGRTSGIVSGANVLTF. The CDR3 DNA is TGTGCCAGTAGTAGGTGGACAGGTCGGACTAGCGGGATAGTTTCTGGGGCCAACGTCCTGACTTTC.

The chain couples TRBV24-1 to TRBJ2-5, with 10 bases matching TRBD2. CDR3 length: 16 amino acids. After removal of 4 bases from V and 4 bases from J, the junction contained 8 bases not matched to a gene. Per the germline V gene, CDR1 is KGHDR and CDR2 is SFDVKD. The CDR3 here is CATSDPTSGNGETQYF. The CDR3 DNA reads as TGTGCCACCAGTGACCCCACTAGCGGGAATGGAGAGACCCAGTACTTC.

The rearrangement links TRBV5-4 to TRBJ2-5, with TRBD2 as a possible D gene (5 bases). The germline CDR1 and CDR2 sequences are SGHNT and YYREEE (reference sequence). The CDR3 length is 13 residues. V was shortened by 4 bases and J by 2 bases, with 9 bases between the two germline ends. DNA of the CDR3: TGTGCCAGCAGCCTTAGCGCACAAGAGACCCAGTACTTC. Amino acid sequence: CASSLSAQETQYF. The full variable domain, rest sourced from reference TRBV5-4 and TRBJ2-5, is ETGVTQSPTHLIKTRGQQVTLRCSSQSGHNTVSWYQQALGQGPQFIFQYYREEENGRGNFPPRFSGLQFPNYSSELNVNALELDDSALYLCASSLSAQETQYFGPGTRLLVL.

A word on this clone: One junction end does not reproduce the germline sequence, and a read error may be involved. The chain recombines TRBV7-2 with TRBJ1-5; a weak D match, TRBD1 (5 bases). The germline V gene has CDR1 SGHTA and CDR2 FQGNSA. The length of the CDR3 is 15 residues. CDR3 nucleotide sequence: TGTGTCAGCAGCCCGGAGGGACTCCTGGGACAGCCCCAGCATTTT. This codes for CVSSPEGLLGQPQHF.

In the case of this clone: Compared with germline, one end of the junction differs, possibly owing to a read error. The genes are TRBV28 and TRBJ2-7; D unresolved. This CDR3 has 11 amino acids. The V gene's germline CDR1 is MDHEN and CDR2 SYDVKM. The CDR3 DNA sequence: TGTGCCAGCAGTTCTACCGTATCTGCCGACTTC. Amino acid sequence: CASSSTVSADF.

This rearrangement joins TRBV4-2 to TRBJ1-4; possible D gene TRBD1, 5 bases. The CDR3 runs 16 residues. Germline assignment: CDR1 LGHNA and CDR2 YNFKEQ. Trimming removed 1 base from V and 8 bases from J, with 17 bases in between. CDR3: CASSQAQPGIGEKLFF. In nucleotides, the CDR3 is TGTGCCAGCAGCCAAGCCCAACCAGGGATTGGAGAAAAACTGTTTTTT.